At least ten counts were recorded for the clone carrying this T cell receptor beta chain. What it binds is unknown. These data originate in a study of lung T cells in sarcoidosis with Löfgren's syndrome. Study-level results: Versus controls, Löfgren's syndrome patients reportedly showed TRAV12-1 and TRBV2 as most expanded.

TCRdb recomputed calls from the reads with MiXCR, one row per CDR3 protein. The sample holds approximately 20,000 distinct CDR3 sequences, 20% to 25% seen once. V trimming: 4 bases; J trimming: 12 bases; junction bases outside the gene matches: 11. This CDR3 contains 13 residues. From germline, CDR1 is SGHRS and CDR2 YFSETQ. The chain uses TRBV5-1 and TRBJ2-3; 7 nucleotides agree with TRBD2. The clonotype originates from a human donor with sarcoidosis (Löfgren's syndrome or another form), or a control subject (not recorded which). Sequences were obtained from CD4+ T cells from bronchoalveolar lavage. The CDR3 spells CASSPSGTIFQYF. The CDR3 DNA sequence: TGCGCCAGCAGCCCATCCGGGACTATCTTCCAGTATTTT.